One sample yielded the 18 T cell receptor beta chains listed below, sequenced in a study of cytotoxic CD8 clonotypes in ibrutinib-treated CLL. Sequencing was performed with immunoSEQ multiplex PCR; in TCRdb, only in-frame clones are kept and a portion is missing. The table has about 330,000 clones, 60% to 80% seen once. The sample consisted of PBMCs, taken after 36 months of ibrutinib treatment. These receptors came from a human donor with chronic lymphocytic leukemia.

The chain uses TRBV7-2 and TRBJ2-1; TRBD1 agrees at 9 bases. Germline V gives CDR1 SGHTA, CDR2 FQGNSA. The CDR3 extends over 15 amino acids. The V and J ends lost 8 bases and 0 bases, in that order; junction bases with no gene match: 5. The CDR3 DNA sequence: TGTGCCAGCCGAAAACAGGGGGCCTCCTACAATGAGCAGTTCTTC. Its protein product is CASRKQGASYNEQFF.

This clone turned up a few times. This chain joins TRBV28 and TRBJ2-7; 8 bases are a match to TRBD1. V lost 6 bases, J lost 6 bases, and 13 bases stayed unmatched. The CDR3 contains 15 residues. Germline V gene lookup returns CDR1 MDHEN and CDR2 SYDVKM. The CDR3 loop is CASRSFAGQGVEQYF. The DNA for the CDR3 is TGTGCCAGCAGATCCTTTGCCGGACAGGGCGTCGAGCAGTACTTC.

The J gene is TRBJ2-1, the V gene TRBV19; perhaps TRBD1 as D (5 bases). This CDR3 is 13 amino acids long. CDR1 and CDR2 from the germline V gene are LNHDA and SQIVND (reference sequence). Trimming took 7 bases from V and 9 from J, leaving 16 bases between them. The CDR3 loop reads CASTDHLTAEQFF. The CDR3 DNA reads as TGTGCCAGTACCGATCACCTGACAGCTGAGCAGTTCTTC.

This clone was seen a handful of times. The chain links TRBV6-1 to TRBJ1-5; unclear D gene. The V end was cut by 6 bases, the J end by 3 bases, with 15 bases between. Germline V CDR1 and CDR2: MNHNS, SASEGT. The CDR3 has 15 amino acids. This CDR3 reads CASRATGSLNQPQHF. Written as DNA, the CDR3 is TGTGCCAGCAGGGCCACCGGATCCCTCAATCAGCCCCAGCATTTT.

The genes are TRBV9 and TRBJ2-7; 10 bases match TRBD1. The CDR3 has 15 amino acids. Germline assignment: CDR1 SGDLS and CDR2 YYNGEE. The V segment lost 4 bases and the J segment 2 bases; nucleotides outside the gene matches: 6. CDR3 sequence (DNA): TGTGCCAGCAGCCCCCAAGGACAGGGGGCCTACGAGCAGTACTTC. This gives the protein CASSPQGQGAYEQYF.

The chain joins TRBV19 to TRBJ1-5; D may be TRBD1 (6 bases). The CDR3 contains 14 residues. Germline assignment: CDR1 LNHDA and CDR2 SQIVND (reference sequence). V shed 7 bases and J shed 5 bases, with 15 bases lying between them. The CDR3 DNA reads as TGTGCCAGTACCCTAGGGAGGGGGTATCAGCCCCAGCATTTT. The encoded protein is CASTLGRGYQPQHF.

The chain combines TRBV18 with TRBJ2-1; D remains unclear. Per the germline V gene, CDR1 is KGHSH and CDR2 is LQKENI. The CDR3 totals 13 residues. The germline V and J ends were trimmed by 1 base and 9 bases, with 10 bases remaining between them. This CDR3 reads CASSPRNHPEQFF. The CDR3 DNA reads as TGTGCCAGCTCACCACGGAACCATCCTGAGCAGTTCTTC.

The V and J genes are TRBV4-1 and TRBJ2-1, with 11 bases that match TRBD2. Trimming cost V 3 bases and J 14 bases; bases outside gene matches: 12. Germline CDR1 and CDR2: MGHRA and YSYEKL. This CDR3 has 15 amino acids. CDR3: CASSHYITSGRGEFF. DNA for the CDR3: TGCGCCAGCAGCCACTATATCACTAGCGGGAGAGGGGAGTTCTTC.

The chain recombines TRBV18 with TRBJ2-5; D is unclear. The CDR3 contains 12 residues. V lost 5 bases to trimming and J lost 5 bases, with 9 bases between them. Germline CDR1 KGHSH, CDR2 LQKENI. In DNA, the CDR3 is TGTGCCAGCTCAAGAGGTGTTGAGACCCAGTACTTC. It yields the protein CASSRGVETQYF.

This rearrangement joins TRBV7-2 to TRBJ2-5, with 11 nucleotides matching TRBD2. The CDR3 is 15 residues long. CDR1 SGHTA and CDR2 FQGNSA come from the germline V gene. V gave up 2 bases and J gave up 4 bases; unmatched junction bases: 3. CDR3 amino acids: CASSLPGLAGETQYF. CDR3 nucleotides: TGTGCCAGCAGCTTACCTGGACTAGCGGGAGAGACCCAGTACTTC.

CDR3 nucleotide sequence: TGTGCCAGCTCGGGGGGGAATCAGCCCCAGCATTTT. Translation: CASSGGNQPQHF. V gene TRBV28 combines with J gene TRBJ1-5; D might be TRBD1 (5 bases). The CDR3 has 12 amino acids. V lost 8 bases, J lost 4 bases, and 9 bases lay in between. From germline, CDR1 is MDHEN and CDR2 SYDVKM.

The V and J genes are TRBV7-6 and TRBJ2-5; 11 bases match TRBD2. CDR3 length: 16 amino acids. The V gene end was trimmed by 1 base and the J gene end by 5 bases; junction bases not matched to a gene: 6. Germline V lookup: CDR1 SGHVS, CDR2 FNYEAQ. CDR3 region: CASSLDSGRAGETQYF. DNA of the CDR3: TGTGCCAGCAGCTTAGATAGCGGGAGGGCCGGGGAGACCCAGTACTTC.

This clone was recorded once. The chain recombines TRBV15 with TRBJ2-5, with D perhaps matching TRBD1 (5 bases). The CDR3 has 17 residues. V dropped 3 bases and J dropped 5 bases, with 22 bases sitting between them. Germline CDR1 is LNHNV and CDR2 is YYDKDF (reference sequence). CDR3 residues: CATSSSPPRVFQETQYF. CDR3 DNA: TGTGCCACCAGCAGTTCTCCCCCCAGGGTTTTTCAGGAGACCCAGTACTTC.

The rearrangement uses TRBV7-2 and TRBJ2-1, with a weak D call TRBD2 (6 bases). Germline CDR1 reads SGHTA; CDR2 reads FQGNSA. Trimming pared 5 bases from V and 12 bases from J, leaving 11 bases between. The CDR3 runs 11 residues. The CDR3 sequence is CASSQGLVQFF. For the CDR3, the DNA is TGTGCCAGCAGCCAGGGACTTGTGCAGTTCTTC. The variable domain in full, completed from reference TRBV7-2 and TRBJ2-1, reads GAGVSQSPSNKVTEKGKDVELRCDPISGHTALYWYRQSLGQGLEFLIYFQGNSAPDKSGLPSDRFSAERTGGSVSTLTIQRTQQEDSAVYLCASSQGLVQFFGPGTRLTVL.

Details on this clone: The sample holds other DNA sequences that translate to the same CDR3. The rearrangement links TRBV18 to TRBJ2-2; 10 bases match TRBD1. The CDR3 runs to 15 residues. V lost 3 bases and J lost 4; bases outside the gene matches: 2. Germline CDR1 KGHSH, CDR2 LQKENI. CDR3 amino acids: CASSPGQGGTGELFF. The CDR3, as DNA: TGTGCCAGCTCACCCGGACAGGGGGGCACCGGGGAGCTGTTTTTT. Full variable domain (missing parts from reference TRBV18 and TRBJ2-2): NAGVMQNPRHLVRRRGQEARLRCSPMKGHSHVYWYRQLPEEGLKFMVYLQKENIIDESGMPKERFSAEFPKEGPSILRIQQVVRGDSAAYFCASSPGQGGTGELFFGEGSRLTVL.

This clone was observed a handful of times. The chain links TRBV6-1 to TRBJ2-3; D gene uncertain. Per germline, CDR1 MNHNS and CDR2 SASEGT. V lost 5 bases and J lost 0, with 15 bases in between. The CDR3 is 16 residues long. The CDR3 reads CASSKGRSPSTDTQYF. In DNA, the CDR3 is TGTGCCAGCAGTAAAGGGCGAAGTCCTAGCACAGATACGCAGTATTTT.

V is TRBV21-1 and J is TRBJ2-1; the table names TRBD1, a call not compared with the DNA. TRBV21-1 has pseudogene status. CDR3 length: 16 amino acids. DNA for the CDR3: TGTGCCAGCAGCAAACTGAGGGACACCGAACACAATGAGCAGTTCTTC. It translates to CASSKLRDTEHNEQFF.

The chain has TRBV28 and TRBJ2-1; 8 bases map to TRBD2. The V segment lost 2 bases and the J segment 6 bases; nucleotides outside the gene matches: 9. This CDR3 is 16 amino acids long. The germline CDR1 and CDR2 sequences are MDHEN and SYDVKM. The CDR3 DNA reads as TGTGCCAGCAGTTTAGGGGGAGCGGGGGCAGGCAATGAGCAGTTCTTC. This gives the protein CASSLGGAGAGNEQFF.